This TCR beta chain was retrieved from a study of CD8 T cells in ankylosing spondylitis. In this sample, this clonotype turned up many times. Trimming cost V 7 bases and J 1 base, with 10 bases left between them. Germline CDR1 ENHRY, CDR2 SYGVKD. The CDR3 is 14 amino acids. TCRdb analysed the 5' RACE reads with MiXCR anew, one entry per CDR3 protein. The profile covers roughly 230,000 distinct CDR3 sequences, with 15% to 20% appearing a single time and roughly 34% taken by the ten largest. The rearrangement uses TRBV10-3 and TRBJ2-2, with D possibly TRBD2 on 6 matching bases. The source material was blood, either unsorted or a sorted T cell fraction (not recorded which). The source of this sequence is a male donor with ankylosing spondylitis or in good health (not recorded which). The CDR3 here is CAINTGENTGELFF. In DNA form, the CDR3 reads TGTGCCATCAATACGGGAGAGAACACCGGGGAGCTGTTTTTT.